Reported below is one T cell receptor beta chain. In the original workflow: It was from reference gene primer amplification that nucleated cell counts were estimated. Assay: immunoSEQ multiplex PCR; the TCRdb copy retains only in-frame clones and omits some. V, J and clone size are taken as reported in that table, and D and trimming were inferred from the DNA itself. The data show roughly 260,000 clones, around 87% seen once. This record comes from a study of blood T cell repertoires in COVID-19. Study-level background: The United States, Italy and Spain supplied acute and convalescent COVID-19 samples. PBMCs, B-cell-depleted T cells, or T cells were the source of the cDNA or gDNA that made up the material.

Germline CDR1 is LNHNV and CDR2 is YYDKDF (reference sequence). Deletions cut 3 bases from V and 2 bases from J, with 7 bases between. The CDR3 is 14 amino acids. The sequencing input was peripheral blood. The receptor comes from a woman aged 50 to 60 with acute or convalescent COVID-19. V is TRBV15 and J is TRBJ2-2; D may be TRBD2 (5 bases). In DNA form, the CDR3 reads TGTGCCACCAGCAGGAGCGGTAACACCGGGGAGCTGTTTTTT. Amino acids: CATSRSGNTGELFF.